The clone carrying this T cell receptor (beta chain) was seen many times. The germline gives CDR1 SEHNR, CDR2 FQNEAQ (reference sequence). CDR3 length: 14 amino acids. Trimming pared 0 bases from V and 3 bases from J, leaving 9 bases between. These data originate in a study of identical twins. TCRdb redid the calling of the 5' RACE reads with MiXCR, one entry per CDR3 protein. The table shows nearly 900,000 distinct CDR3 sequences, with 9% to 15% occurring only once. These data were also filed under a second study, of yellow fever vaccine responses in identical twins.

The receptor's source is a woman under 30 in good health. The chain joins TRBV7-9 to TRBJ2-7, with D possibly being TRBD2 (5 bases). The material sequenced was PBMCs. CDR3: CASSLAGAFYEQYF. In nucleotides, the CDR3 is TGTGCCAGCAGCTTAGCGGGAGCTTTCTACGAGCAGTACTTC.